The present TCR beta chain was sequenced within a study of blood T cell repertoires in COVID-19 (dated by TCRdb to the early 2020s). Regarding the study in general: Samples covering the acute and convalescent phases of COVID-19 were provided by collaborators in the United States, Italy and Spain. The material from the prospective study consisted of cDNA or gDNA derived from T cells, B-cell-depleted T cells, or PBMCs. Subjects who had been exposed to COVID-19, were actively infected with it, or had recovered from it provided the deeply sampled blood TCRbeta repertoires that made up the dataset. The repertoires were released in a freely available public database meant as a resource for research on the immune response to SARS-CoV-2. Samples came from the ongoing ImmuneRACE study (first 160 participants) plus 1,254 subjects from 6 global collaborators. A de-identified subject ID, COVID-19 status, age in years and sex were almost always included in the sample metadata. Where available, HLA class I and class II types were taken from metadata supplied by the sample provider and were not determined by assay-based typing. The investigation overall reported the following: The amount of clinical and demographic metadata varied by source and participant and was provided uncurated.

Each collaborating institution followed its own protocols to collect whole blood in K2EDTA tubes. Collaborator samples were shipped for TCRbeta analysis as frozen whole blood, isolated PBMCs, or DNA extracted from either sample type. TCRbeta CDR3 regions were amplified from genomic DNA by means of the immunoSEQ Assay, a bias-controlled multiplex PCR. From the authors' description of their analysis: The number of nucleated cells in each sample was estimated from the amplification of reference gene primers within the assay. To quantify the absolute abundance of each unique TCRbeta CDR3 rearrangement, sequence reads were collapsed and filtered. For each sample, productive Simpson clonality was calculated as the square root of Simpson's diversity index across productive rearrangements. TCRdb took over this immuneACCESS table, retaining in-frame rearrangements with V and J assigned. Such tables are incomplete; in checked studies, under half of the missing clones stem from an unresolved V gene, and the remainder is unexplained. That table is the source of V, J and clone size, and D and trimming were worked out from the DNA. For this sample there are about 160,000 clones; about 85% appear just once. Together, the top ten hold 3% to 4% of the sample.

Turning to this clone: Its antigen is unknown. Base qualities are not recorded, but no much larger clone differs from it by a single base.

The material sequenced was peripheral blood. The sequence came from a human donor with acute or convalescent COVID-19. The donor label of this sample is uncertain.

The CDR3 corresponds to CASNSIIAGVGNEQFF. The DNA sequence is as follows: TGTGCCAGCAACTCAATAATAGCGGGGGTAGGAAATGAGCAGTTCTTC. The rearranged chain carries TRBV2 and TRBJ2-1, with 9 central nucleotides matching TRBD2. V lost 7 bases and J lost 7 bases, and the count of bases not matched to a germline gene is 14. CDR1 SNHLY and CDR2 FYNNEI were looked up in the germline V gene. Counted from cysteine to phenylalanine, this CDR3 has 16 amino acids. Just CDR3 DNA is preserved here, 48 bases in frame from base 1.